Listed here are 2 T cell receptor beta chains from one sample, sequenced in a study of identical twins. Each CDR3 protein gets one entry after TCRdb re-called the 5' RACE reads with MiXCR. In the table there are fewer than 450,000 distinct CDR3 sequences, roughly 10% of which are singletons. The specimen was naive T cells sorted from blood. Receptor source: a woman aged 50 to 65 in good health.

The CDR3 here is CASSLFEGNEQFF. In DNA form, the CDR3 reads TGTGCCAGCAGCTTATTTGAGGGCAATGAGCAGTTCTTC. J is TRBJ2-1 and V is TRBV7-6, with D perhaps TRBD2 (5 bases). The CDR3 totals 13 residues. Germline CDR1 is SGHVS and CDR2 is FNYEAQ. The V end lost 2 bases, the J end lost 6 bases, and 8 bases lay between the germline ends.

V and J are TRBV24-1 and TRBJ2-1; D perhaps matches TRBD2 (6 bases). Per germline, CDR1 KGHDR and CDR2 SFDVKD. V lost 1 base and J lost 8, with 17 bases in between. CDR3 length: 16 residues. The CDR3 DNA reads as TGTGCCACCAGTGATTTTACCGGGAGAAATCAATATGAGCAGTTCTTC. Translation gives CATSDFTGRNQYEQFF.